This T cell receptor (beta chain) was sequenced for a study of blood T cell repertoires in COVID-19. The overall study: The United States, Italy and Spain were the sources of the acute and convalescent COVID-19 samples.

Per the study methods: Reference gene primer amplification gave nucleated cell count estimates. Some clones are missing from TCRdb's copy, which holds only in-frame ones; the method was immunoSEQ multiplex PCR. For V, J and clone size, that table is used; D and trimming come from the DNA. Found here are under 300,000 clones, around 86% of them singletons; the top ten hold roughly 15%. CDR3 size: 12 residues. Germline V gene data show CDR1 as LNHDA and CDR2 as SQIVND (reference sequence). V shed 6 bases and J shed 2 bases, with 6 bases lying between them. What was sequenced was peripheral blood. This sequence joins TRBV19 and TRBJ2-3; TRBD1 is a possible D gene (5 bases). This TCR was sampled from a human donor in a cohort sampled during active COVID-19. The CDR3 is CASRDTTDTQYF. Here the CDR3 DNA reads TGTGCCAGTAGGGACACCACAGATACGCAGTATTTT.